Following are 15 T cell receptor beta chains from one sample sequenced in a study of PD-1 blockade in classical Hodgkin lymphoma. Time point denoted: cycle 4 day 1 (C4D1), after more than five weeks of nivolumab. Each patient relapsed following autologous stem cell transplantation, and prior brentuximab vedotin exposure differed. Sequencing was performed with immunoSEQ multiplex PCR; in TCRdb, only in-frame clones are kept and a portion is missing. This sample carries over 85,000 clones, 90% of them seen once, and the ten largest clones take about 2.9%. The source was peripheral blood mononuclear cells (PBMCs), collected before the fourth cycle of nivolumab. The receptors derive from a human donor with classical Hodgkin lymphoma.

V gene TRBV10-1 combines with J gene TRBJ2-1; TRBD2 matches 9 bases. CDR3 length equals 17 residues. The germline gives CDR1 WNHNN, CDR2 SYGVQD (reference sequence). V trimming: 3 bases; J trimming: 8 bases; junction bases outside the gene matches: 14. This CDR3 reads CASSDGGSGGPSHEQFF. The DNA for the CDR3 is TGCGCCAGCAGTGATGGAGGGAGCGGGGGGCCAAGTCATGAGCAGTTCTTC.

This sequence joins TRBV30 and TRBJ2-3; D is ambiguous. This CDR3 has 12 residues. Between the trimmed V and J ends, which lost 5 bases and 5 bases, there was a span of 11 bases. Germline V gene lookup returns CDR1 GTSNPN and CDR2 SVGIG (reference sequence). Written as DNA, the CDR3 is TGTGCCTGGGACCCCGGTATAGATACGCAGTATTTT. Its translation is CAWDPGIDTQYF.

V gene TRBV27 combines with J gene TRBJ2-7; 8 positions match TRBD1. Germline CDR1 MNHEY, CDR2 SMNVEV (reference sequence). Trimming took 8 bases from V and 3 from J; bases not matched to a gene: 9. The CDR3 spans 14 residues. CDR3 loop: CASRQGLTFYEQYF. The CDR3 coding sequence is TGTGCCAGCCGACAGGGGTTGACCTTCTACGAGCAGTACTTC.

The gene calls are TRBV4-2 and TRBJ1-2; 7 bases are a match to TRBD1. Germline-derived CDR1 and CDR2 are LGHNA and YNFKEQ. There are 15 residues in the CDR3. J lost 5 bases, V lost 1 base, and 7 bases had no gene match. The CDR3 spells CASSQVPGQPYGYTF. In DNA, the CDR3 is TGTGCCAGCAGCCAAGTTCCGGGACAGCCTTATGGCTACACCTTC.

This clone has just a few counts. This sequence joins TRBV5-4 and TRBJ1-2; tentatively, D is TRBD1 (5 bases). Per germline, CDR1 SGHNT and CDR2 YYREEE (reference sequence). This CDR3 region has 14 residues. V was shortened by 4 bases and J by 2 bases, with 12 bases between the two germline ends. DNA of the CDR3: TGTGCCAGCAGCCAGGAGTGGGGCAACTATGGCTACACCTTC. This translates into CASSQEWGNYGYTF.

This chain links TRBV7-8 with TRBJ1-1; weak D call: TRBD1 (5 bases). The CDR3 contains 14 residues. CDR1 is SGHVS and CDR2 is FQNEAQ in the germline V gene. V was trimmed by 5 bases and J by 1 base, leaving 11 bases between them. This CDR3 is CASSEGLANTEAFF. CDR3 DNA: TGTGCCAGCAGCGAGGGACTGGCGAACACTGAAGCTTTCTTT.

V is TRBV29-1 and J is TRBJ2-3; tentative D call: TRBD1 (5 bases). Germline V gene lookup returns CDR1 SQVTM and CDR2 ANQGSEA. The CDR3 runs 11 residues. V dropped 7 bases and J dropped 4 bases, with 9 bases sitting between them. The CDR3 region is CSAEGADTQYF. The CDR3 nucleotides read TGCAGCGCCGAAGGGGCAGATACGCAGTATTTT.

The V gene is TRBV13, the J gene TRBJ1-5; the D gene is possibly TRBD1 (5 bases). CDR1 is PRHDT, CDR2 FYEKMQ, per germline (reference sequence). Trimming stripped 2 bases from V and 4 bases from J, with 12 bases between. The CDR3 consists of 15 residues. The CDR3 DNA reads TGTGCCAGCAGCTTAACGGCAGGGACGAATCAGCCCCAGCATTTT. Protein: CASSLTAGTNQPQHF.

The CDR3: CASTGRTGELFF. The DNA of the CDR3 is TGTGCCAGCACGGGCAGGACCGGGGAGCTGTTTTTT. V gene TRBV6-5 combines with J gene TRBJ2-2, with no clear D. This CDR3 has 12 residues. Germline loops: CDR1 MNHEY, CDR2 SVGAGI. Trimming removed 7 bases at V and 5 bases at J, with 8 bases between.

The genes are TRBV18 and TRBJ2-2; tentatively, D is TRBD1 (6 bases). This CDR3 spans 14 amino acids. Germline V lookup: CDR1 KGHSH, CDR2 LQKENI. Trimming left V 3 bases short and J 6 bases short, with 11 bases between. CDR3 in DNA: TGTGCCAGCTCACCGGGGGCGCCTGCCGGGGAGCTGTTTTTT. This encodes CASSPGAPAGELFF.

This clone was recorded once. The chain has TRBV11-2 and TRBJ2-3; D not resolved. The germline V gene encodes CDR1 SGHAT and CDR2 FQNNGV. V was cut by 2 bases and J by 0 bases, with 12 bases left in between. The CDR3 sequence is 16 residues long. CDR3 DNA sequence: TGTGCCAGCAGCTTAAGGGTGCGTCAAAGCACAGATACGCAGTATTTT. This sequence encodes CASSLRVRQSTDTQYF.

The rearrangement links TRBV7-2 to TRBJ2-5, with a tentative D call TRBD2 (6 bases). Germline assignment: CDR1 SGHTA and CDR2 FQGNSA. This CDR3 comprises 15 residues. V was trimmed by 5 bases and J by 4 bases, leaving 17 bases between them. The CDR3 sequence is CASSPLGGSLETQYF. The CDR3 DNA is TGTGCCAGCAGCCCCCTGGGGGGTTCTCTAGAGACCCAGTACTTC.

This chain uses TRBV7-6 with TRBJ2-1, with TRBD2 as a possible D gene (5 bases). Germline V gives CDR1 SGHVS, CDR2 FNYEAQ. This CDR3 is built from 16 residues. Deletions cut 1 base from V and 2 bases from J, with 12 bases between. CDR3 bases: TGTGCCAGCAGCTTAGTACTTTCGGGAACCTACAATGAGCAGTTCTTC. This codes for CASSLVLSGTYNEQFF.

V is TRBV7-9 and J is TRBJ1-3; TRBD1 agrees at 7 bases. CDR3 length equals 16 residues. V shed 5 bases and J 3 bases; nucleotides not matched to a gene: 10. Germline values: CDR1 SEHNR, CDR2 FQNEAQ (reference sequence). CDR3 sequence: CASSPPGDRSGNTIYF. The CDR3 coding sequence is TGTGCCAGCAGCCCCCCAGGGGACAGAAGTGGAAACACCATATATTTT.

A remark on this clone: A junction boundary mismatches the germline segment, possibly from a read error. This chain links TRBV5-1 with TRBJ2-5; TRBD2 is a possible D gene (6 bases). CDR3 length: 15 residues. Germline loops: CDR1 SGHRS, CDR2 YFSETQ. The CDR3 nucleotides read TGCGCCAGCAGTTTGGACCTAGCCGCCGGGGGGACCCAGTACTTC. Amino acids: CASSLDLAAGGTQYF.